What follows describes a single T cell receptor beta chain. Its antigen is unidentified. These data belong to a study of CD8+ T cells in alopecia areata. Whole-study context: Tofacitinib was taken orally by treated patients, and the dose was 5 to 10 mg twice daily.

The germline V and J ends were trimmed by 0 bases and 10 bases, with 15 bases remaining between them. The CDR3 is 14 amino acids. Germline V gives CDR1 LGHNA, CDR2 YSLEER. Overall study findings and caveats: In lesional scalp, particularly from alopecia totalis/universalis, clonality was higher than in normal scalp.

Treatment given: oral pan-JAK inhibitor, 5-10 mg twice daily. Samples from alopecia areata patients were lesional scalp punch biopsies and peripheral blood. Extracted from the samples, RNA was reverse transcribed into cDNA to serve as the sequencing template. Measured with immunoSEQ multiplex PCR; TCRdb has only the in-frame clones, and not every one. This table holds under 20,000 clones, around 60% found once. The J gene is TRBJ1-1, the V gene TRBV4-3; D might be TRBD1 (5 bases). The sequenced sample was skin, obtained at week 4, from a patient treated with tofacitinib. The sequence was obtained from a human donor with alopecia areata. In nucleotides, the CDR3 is TGCGCCAGCAGCCAAGAGTGGCAGGGAATTGGAGCTTTCTTT. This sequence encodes CASSQEWQGIGAFF.